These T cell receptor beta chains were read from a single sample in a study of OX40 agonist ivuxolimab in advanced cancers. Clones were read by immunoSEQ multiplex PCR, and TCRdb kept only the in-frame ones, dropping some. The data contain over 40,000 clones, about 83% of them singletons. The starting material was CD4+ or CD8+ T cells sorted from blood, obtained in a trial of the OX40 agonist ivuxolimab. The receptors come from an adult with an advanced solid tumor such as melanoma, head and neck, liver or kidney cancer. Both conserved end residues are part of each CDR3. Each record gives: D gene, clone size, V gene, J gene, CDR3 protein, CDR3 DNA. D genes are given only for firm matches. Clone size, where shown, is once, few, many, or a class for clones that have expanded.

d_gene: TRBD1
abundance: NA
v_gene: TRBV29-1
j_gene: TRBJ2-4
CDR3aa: CSVQDRGAAKNIQYF
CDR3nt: TGCAGCGTTCAGGACAGGGGCGCAGCCAAAAACATTCAGTACTTC

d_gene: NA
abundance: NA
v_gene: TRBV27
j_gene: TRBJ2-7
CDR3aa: CASSPGPRDFYEQYF
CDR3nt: TGTGCCAGCAGTCCTGGGCCCCGGGACTTCTACGAGCAGTACTTC

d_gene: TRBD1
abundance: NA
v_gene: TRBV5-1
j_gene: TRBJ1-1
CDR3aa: CASSRPGQGTKTEAFF
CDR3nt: TGCGCCAGCAGCAGGCCGGGACAGGGGACCAAAACTGAAGCTTTCTTT

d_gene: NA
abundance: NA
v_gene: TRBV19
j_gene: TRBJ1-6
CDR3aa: CASSIYDARDSPLHF
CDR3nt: TGTGCCAGTAGTATCTACGACGCCAGGGATTCACCCCTCCACTTT

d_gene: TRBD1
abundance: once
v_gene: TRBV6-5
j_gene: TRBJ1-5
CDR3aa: CASSATGVQPQHF
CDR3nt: TGTGCCAGCAGCGCGACAGGGGTTCAACCCCAGCATTTT

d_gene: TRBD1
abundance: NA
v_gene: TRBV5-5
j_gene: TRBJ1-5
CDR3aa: CASSWDRDQPQHF
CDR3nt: TGTGCCAGCAGCTGGGACAGGGATCAGCCCCAGCATTTT

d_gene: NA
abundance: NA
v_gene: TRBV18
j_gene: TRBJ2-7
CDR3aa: CASSARDTYEQYF
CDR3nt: TGTGCCAGCTCGGCCCGGGACACCTACGAGCAGTACTTC

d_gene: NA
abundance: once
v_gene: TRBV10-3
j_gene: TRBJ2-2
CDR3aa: CAIGPGASTGELFF
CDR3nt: TGTGCCATCGGGCCAGGGGCGAGCACCGGGGAGCTGTTTTTT

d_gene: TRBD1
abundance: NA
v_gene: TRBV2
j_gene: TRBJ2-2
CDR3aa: CASSVRGQGTGELFF
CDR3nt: TGTGCCAGCAGTGTCAGGGGGCAGGGCACCGGGGAGCTGTTTTTT

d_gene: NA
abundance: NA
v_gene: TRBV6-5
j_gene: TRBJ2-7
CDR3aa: CASRPRVGAMDEQYF
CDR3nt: TGTGCCAGCAGACCGCGAGTGGGGGCGATGGACGAGCAGTACTTC

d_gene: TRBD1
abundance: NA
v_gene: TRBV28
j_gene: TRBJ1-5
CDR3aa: CASRTGGNQPQHF
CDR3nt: TGTGCCAGCCGGACAGGGGGCAATCAGCCCCAGCATTTT

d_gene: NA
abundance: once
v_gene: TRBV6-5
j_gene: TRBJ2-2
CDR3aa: CASSRIRPNTGELFF
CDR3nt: TGTGCCAGCAGTAGGATACGTCCGAACACCGGGGAGCTGTTTTTT

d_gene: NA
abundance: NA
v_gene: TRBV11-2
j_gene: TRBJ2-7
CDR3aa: CASSPQGYEQYF
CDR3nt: TGTGCCAGCAGCCCACAGGGATACGAGCAGTACTTC

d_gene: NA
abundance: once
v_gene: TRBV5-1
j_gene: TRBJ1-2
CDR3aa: CASSDAGGNYGYTF
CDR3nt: TGCGCCAGCAGCGATGCAGGAGGTAACTATGGCTACACCTTC

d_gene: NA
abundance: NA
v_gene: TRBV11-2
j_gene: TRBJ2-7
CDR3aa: CASSVVGTPYAYEQYF
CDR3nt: TGTGCCAGCAGCGTCGTTGGCACCCCATACGCCTACGAGCAGTACTTC

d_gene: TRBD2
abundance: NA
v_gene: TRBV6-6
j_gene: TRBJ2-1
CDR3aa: CASSPPGGIPNEQFF
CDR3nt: TGTGCCAGCAGTCCCCCCGGGGGGATACCCAATGAGCAGTTCTTC

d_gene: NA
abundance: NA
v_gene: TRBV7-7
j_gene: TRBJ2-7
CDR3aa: CASSSTTGSKQYF
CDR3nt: TGTGCTAGCAGCTCGACGACAGGATCGAAGCAGTACTTC

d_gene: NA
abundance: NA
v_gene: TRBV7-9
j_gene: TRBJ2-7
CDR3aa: CASSLGGYRDRPSVYEQYF
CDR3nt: TGTGCCAGCAGCTTAGGAGGTTACAGAGACAGACCCAGTGTCTACGAGCAGTACTTC

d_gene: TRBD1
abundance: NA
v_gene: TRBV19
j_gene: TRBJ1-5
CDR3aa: CASSMDRGTQPQHF
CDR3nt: TGTGCCAGTAGTATGGACAGGGGAACTCAGCCCCAGCATTTT

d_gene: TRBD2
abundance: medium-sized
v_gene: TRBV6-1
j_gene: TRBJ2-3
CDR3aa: CASGLAETDTQYF
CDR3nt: TGTGCCAGCGGACTAGCAGAAACAGATACGCAGTATTTT

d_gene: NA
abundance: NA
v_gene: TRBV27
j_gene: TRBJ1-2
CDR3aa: CASSAGPHYGYTF
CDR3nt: TGTGCCAGCAGTGCAGGGCCACACTATGGCTACACCTTC

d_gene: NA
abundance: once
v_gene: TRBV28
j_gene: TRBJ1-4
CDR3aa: CASWKTGTGEKLFF
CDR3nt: TGTGCCAGCTGGAAGACCGGGACGGGGGAAAAACTGTTTTTT

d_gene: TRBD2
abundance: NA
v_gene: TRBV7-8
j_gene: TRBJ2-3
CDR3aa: CASRPGRLAGGDTQYF
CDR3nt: TGTGCCAGCAGGCCGGGACGGCTAGCGGGGGGGGATACGCAGTATTTT

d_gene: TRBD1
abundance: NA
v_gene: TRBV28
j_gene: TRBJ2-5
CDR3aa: CASSSTMTGEKETQYF
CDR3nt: TGTGCCAGCAGTTCTACAATGACAGGGGAGAAAGAGACCCAGTACTTC

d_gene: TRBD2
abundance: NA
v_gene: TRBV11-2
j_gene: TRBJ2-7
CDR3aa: CASSLGPAGAYEQYF
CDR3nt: TGTGCCAGCAGCTTAGGTCCAGCGGGAGCTTACGAGCAGTACTTC

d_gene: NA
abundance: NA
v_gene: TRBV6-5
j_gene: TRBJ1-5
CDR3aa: CASGAVDQPQHF
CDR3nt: TGTGCCAGCGGGGCGGTAGATCAGCCCCAGCATTTT

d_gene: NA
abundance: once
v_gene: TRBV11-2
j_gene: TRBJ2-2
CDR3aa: CASSLTPSWNGELFF
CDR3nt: TGTGCCAGCAGCCTCACCCCATCATGGAACGGGGAGCTGTTTTTT

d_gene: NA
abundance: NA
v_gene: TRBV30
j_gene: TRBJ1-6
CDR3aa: CAWSVTGTNSPLHF
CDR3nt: TGTGCCTGGAGTGTAACAGGGACTAATTCACCCCTCCACTTT

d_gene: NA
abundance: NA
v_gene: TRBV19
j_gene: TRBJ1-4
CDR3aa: CASGEGGANEKLFF
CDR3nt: TGTGCCAGTGGGGAGGGGGGAGCTAATGAAAAACTGTTTTTT

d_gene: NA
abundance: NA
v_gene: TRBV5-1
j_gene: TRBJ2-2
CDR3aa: CASSSAPVGNTGELFF
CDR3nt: TGCGCCAGCAGCTCCGCCCCGGTTGGGAACACCGGGGAGCTGTTTTTT

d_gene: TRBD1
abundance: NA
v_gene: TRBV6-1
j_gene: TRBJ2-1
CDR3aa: CASSEIRDRGYNEQFF
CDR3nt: TGTGCCAGCAGTGAGATACGGGACAGGGGCTACAATGAGCAGTTCTTC

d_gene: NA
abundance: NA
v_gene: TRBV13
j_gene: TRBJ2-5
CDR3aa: CASSPSRDTDQETQYF
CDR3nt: TGTGCCAGCAGCCCCTCCCGGGATACCGACCAAGAGACCCAGTACTTC

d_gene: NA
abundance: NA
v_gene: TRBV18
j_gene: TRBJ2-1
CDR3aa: CASSPKIYNEQFF
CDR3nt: TGTGCCAGCTCACCAAAAATATACAATGAGCAGTTCTTC

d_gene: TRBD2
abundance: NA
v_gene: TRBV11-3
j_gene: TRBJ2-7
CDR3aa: CASSRGDEQYF
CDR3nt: TGTGCCAGCAGCCGGGGGGACGAGCAGTACTTC

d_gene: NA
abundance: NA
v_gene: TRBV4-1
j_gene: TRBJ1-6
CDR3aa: CASSQVSPGPSSYNSPLHF
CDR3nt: TGCGCCAGCAGCCAAGTCTCACCGGGACCGAGCTCCTATAATTCACCCCTCCACTTT

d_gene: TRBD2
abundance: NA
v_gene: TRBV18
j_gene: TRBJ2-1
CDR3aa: CASSPGLAGTSSYNEQFF
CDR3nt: TGTGCCAGCTCACCAGGACTAGCGGGTACTAGCTCCTACAATGAGCAGTTCTTC

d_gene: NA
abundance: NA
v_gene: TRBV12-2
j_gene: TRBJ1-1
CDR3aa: CASRLGGWGPQAFF
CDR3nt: TGTGCAAGTCGCTTGGGAGGTTGGGGCCCTCAGGCTTTCTTT

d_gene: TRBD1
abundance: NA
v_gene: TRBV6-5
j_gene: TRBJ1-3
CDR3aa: CASSSRGYGNTIYF
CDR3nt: TGTGCCAGCAGTTCCAGGGGGTATGGAAACACCATATATTTT

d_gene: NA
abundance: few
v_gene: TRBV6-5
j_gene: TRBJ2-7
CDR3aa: CASRQGYEQYF
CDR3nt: TGTGCCAGCAGGCAGGGTTACGAGCAGTACTTC

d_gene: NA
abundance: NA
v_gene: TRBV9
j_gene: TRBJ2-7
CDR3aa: CASSVAPTDSYEQYF
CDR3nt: TGTGCCAGCAGCGTAGCTCCGACTGATTCTTACGAGCAGTACTTC